This T cell receptor beta chain came from a study of long-term antiretroviral therapy in people with HIV. The content of samples before DNA extraction was roughly 0.85-11 million cryopreserved PBMC. The CDR3 extends over 14 amino acids. Germline V gives CDR1 MGHRA, CDR2 YSYEKL. The germline V and J ends were trimmed by 4 bases and 0 bases, with 8 bases remaining between them. The immunoSEQ assay was v3.0, run at survey level. Sequencing was directed toward about 40,000-55,000 T-cell genomes in each sample. Clones were read by immunoSEQ multiplex PCR, and TCRdb kept only the in-frame ones, dropping some. The sample has some 31,000 clones; roughly three quarters are singletons.

The chain is built from TRBV4-1 and TRBJ2-3; D not resolved. The sample consisted of unsorted PBMCs, taken 3.1 years after starting antiretroviral therapy. The TCR sequence derives from a woman aged 50 to 60 with HIV. The CDR3 is CASSRLGSTDTQYF. As DNA, the CDR3 is TGCGCCAGCAGCCGATTAGGAAGCACAGATACGCAGTATTTT.